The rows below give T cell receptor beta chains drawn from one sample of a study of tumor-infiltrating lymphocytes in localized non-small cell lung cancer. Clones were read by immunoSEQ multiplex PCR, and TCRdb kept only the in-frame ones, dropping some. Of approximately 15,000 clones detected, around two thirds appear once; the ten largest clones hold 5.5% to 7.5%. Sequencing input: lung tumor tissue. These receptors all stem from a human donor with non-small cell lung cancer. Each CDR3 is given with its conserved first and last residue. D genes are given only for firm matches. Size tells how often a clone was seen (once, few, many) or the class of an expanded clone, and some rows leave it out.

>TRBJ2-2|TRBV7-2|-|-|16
TGTGCCAGCAGCATCGACGCGGCGCGGGTCACCGGGGAGCTGTTTTTT
CASSIDAARVTGELFF
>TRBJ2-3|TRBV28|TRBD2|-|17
TGTGCCAGCAGTACCCCGTTTGGACTAGCGGGCACAGATACGCAGTATTTT
CASSTPFGLAGTDTQYF
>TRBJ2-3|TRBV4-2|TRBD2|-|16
TGTGCCAGCAGCCAAGAGTTAGCGGGGAGCACAGATACGCAGTATTTT
CASSQELAGSTDTQYF
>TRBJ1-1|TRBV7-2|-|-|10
TGTGCCAGCAGCCTAATTGAAGCTTTCTTT
CASSLIEAFF
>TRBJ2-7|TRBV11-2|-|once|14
TGTGCCAGCAGCCTAGGGACGGGGGTCTGGGAGCAGTACTTC
CASSLGTGVWEQYF
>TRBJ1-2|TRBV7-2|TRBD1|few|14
TGTGCCAGCAGCCAGGGACAGACCTTTGATGGCTACACCTTC
CASSQGQTFDGYTF
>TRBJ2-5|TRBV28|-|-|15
TGTGCCAGCAGGCCGGGGCGGACGTACCAAGAGACCCAGTACTTC
CASRPGRTYQETQYF
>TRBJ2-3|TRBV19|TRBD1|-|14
TGTGCCAGTATTGGCAGGGGGCCGACAGATACGCAGTATTTT
CASIGRGPTDTQYF
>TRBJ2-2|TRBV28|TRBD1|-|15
TGTGCCAGCAGGGGACAGGGGGTGAACACCGGGGAGCTGTTTTTT
CASRGQGVNTGELFF
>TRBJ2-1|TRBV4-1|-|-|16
TGCGCCAGCAGCCAAGATAGCGGTAGCTCCTACAATGAGCAGTTCTTC
CASSQDSGSSYNEQFF
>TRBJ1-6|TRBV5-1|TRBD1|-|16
TGCGCCAGAATTCCTACAGGAGGGGGCTGTGATTCACCCCTCCACTTT
CARIPTGGGCDSPLHF
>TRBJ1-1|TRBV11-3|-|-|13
TGTGCCAGCAGCTCAGGGACGAACACTGAAGCTTTCTTT
CASSSGTNTEAFF
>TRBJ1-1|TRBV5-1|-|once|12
TGCGCCAGCAGAGGAGATAACACTGAAGCTTTCTTT
CASRGDNTEAFF
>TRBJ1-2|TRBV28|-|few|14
TGTGCCAGCAGCCGGACCAGGGCCGGCTATGGCTACACCTTC
CASSRTRAGYGYTF
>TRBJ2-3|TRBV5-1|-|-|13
TGCGCCAGCAGCTCCGGCTCGTCAGATACGCAGTATTTT
CASSSGSSDTQYF
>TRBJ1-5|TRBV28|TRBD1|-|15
TGTGCCAGCAACGCGGGACAGACTAGCAATCAGCCCCAGCATTTT
CASNAGQTSNQPQHF
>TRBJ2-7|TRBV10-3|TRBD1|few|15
TGTGCCATCAGTGACGGGGACAGGAGCTCCTACGAGCAGTACTTC
CAISDGDRSSYEQYF
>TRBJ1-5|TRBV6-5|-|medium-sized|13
TGTGCCAGCAGTTACGGGACAAATCAGCCCCAGCATTTT
CASSYGTNQPQHF
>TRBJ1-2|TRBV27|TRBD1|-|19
TGTGCCAGCAGTCCGATAACCGGGACAGGGGTCCTTAGATCCAGTGGCTACACCTTC
CASSPITGTGVLRSSGYTF
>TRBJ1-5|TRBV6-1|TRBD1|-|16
TGTGCCAGCAGTGAATCGCGGACAGGGCTCAATCAGCCCCAGCATTTT
CASSESRTGLNQPQHF
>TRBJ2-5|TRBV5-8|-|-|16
TGTGCCAGCAGCCTCTTTCTGCGAGCAGCCCAAGAGACCCAGTACTTC
CASSLFLRAAQETQYF
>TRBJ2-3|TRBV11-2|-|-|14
TGTGCCAGCAGCTTAGGATCAGGCACAGATACGCAGTATTTT
CASSLGSGTDTQYF
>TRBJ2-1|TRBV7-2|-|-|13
TGTGCCAGCAGTCCCGATAAGGGGAGAGGGCAGTTCTTC
CASSPDKGRGQFF
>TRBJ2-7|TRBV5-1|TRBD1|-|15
TGCGCCAGCAGCTTGGGGGGACAGGTTACCTACGAGCAGTACTTC
CASSLGGQVTYEQYF
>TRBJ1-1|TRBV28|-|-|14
TGTGCCAGCAGCATAGGGCAGTTGAACACTGAAGCTTTCTTT
CASSIGQLNTEAFF
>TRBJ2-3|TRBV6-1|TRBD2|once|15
TGTGCCAGCAGTGGACTAGCGGGAGAATCAGATACGCAGTATTTT
CASSGLAGESDTQYF
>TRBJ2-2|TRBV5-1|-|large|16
TGCGCCAGCAGCTTGTCCGTTGGCAGAAGCACCGGGGAGCTGTTTTTT
CASSLSVGRSTGELFF
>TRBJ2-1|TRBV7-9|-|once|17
TGTGCCAGCAGCACTACCCGGGACCTAATGAGAAACAATGAGCAGTTCTTC
CASSTTRDLMRNNEQFF
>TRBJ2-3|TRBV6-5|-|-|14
TGTGCCAGCAGCCGACTCAAGCCCACAGATACGCAGTATTTT
CASSRLKPTDTQYF